The sequence of this T cell receptor (beta chain) was determined in a study of blood T cell repertoires in COVID-19. Study at large: There were acute and convalescent COVID-19 samples, and they came from the United States, Italy and Spain. The cDNA or gDNA used as material had been derived from T cells, B-cell-depleted T cells, or PBMCs.

This clone has just a few counts. Study processing details: Scientists estimated how many nucleated cells there were by amplifying reference gene primers. Assay used: immunoSEQ multiplex PCR; TCRdb lists only in-frame clones, some missing. That table supplies the V and J calls and clone size; D and trimming were determined from the DNA. The sample lists about 110,000 clones, about 64% occurring once. This CDR3 has 17 amino acids. Germline V lookup: CDR1 SGHTA, CDR2 FQGNSA. Trimming at V came to 1 base and at J to 3 bases, leaving 0 bases not matched to a gene. The sequence was collected from a human donor with acute or convalescent COVID-19. The donor label of this sample is uncertain. This chain joins TRBV7-2 and TRBJ2-6, with 13 bases aligning to TRBD2. The specimen was peripheral blood. DNA for the CDR3: TGTGCCAGCAGCTTAGGACTAGCGGGGGGTGGGGCCAACGTCCTGACTTTC. This sequence encodes CASSLGLAGGGANVLTF.